This TCR beta chain stems from a study of early T cells in non-severe SARS-CoV-2 infection. On the study more broadly: Alpha and beta chains were unpaired, from unsorted whole-blood bulk RNA. Study-level results: Anti-spike CD8 responses were favored by VDJdb matching, which missed private and CD4 specificities.

This clonotype was recorded many times. Its target is not known. The CDR3 runs 15 residues. Trimming took 2 bases from V and 5 from J, leaving 13 bases between them. As part of library construction, unique molecular identifiers were attached to individual cDNA molecules. TCRdb used MiXCR to reprocess the 5' RACE reads, holding one entry per CDR3 protein. The data show tens of thousands of distinct CDR3 sequences, 10% to 15% seen once. This TCR was sampled from an adult who was a healthcare worker with PCR-confirmed SARS-CoV-2 infection or an uninfected control (not recorded which). The rearrangement links TRBV12-3 or TRBV12-4 to TRBJ2-1; D could derive from TRBD1 or TRBD2 (5 bases each). Sequences were obtained from whole blood. The CDR3 is CASSLSGTLNNEQFF. The CDR3 nucleotides are TGTGCCAGCAGTTTATCAGGGACCCTTAACAATGAGCAGTTCTTC.